This TCR beta chain appears in the sequencing data of a study of cytomegalovirus exposure and HLA in healthy donors. Concerning this clone: Its antigen is unknown.

Donors counted as nominally healthy when sampled, yet unrecorded immune exposures were likely. J was trimmed by 5 bases and V by 5 bases; bases with no gene match: 2. Germline V gene sequence: CDR1 MNHNY, CDR2 SVGAGI (reference sequence). The length of the CDR3 is 14 residues. Findings and caveats of the study: Most TCR beta V segments were productive about 87% or about 30% of the time in an earlier analysis.

Use of 60 Vbeta and 13 Jbeta primers characterized the PCR. The data were produced by immunoSEQ multiplex PCR, yet TCRdb's version contains in-frame clones alone and is incomplete. The sample includes tens of thousands of clones, roughly 80% of them seen just once. The origin of this receptor is a woman aged 40 to 50 in good health and CMV-seronegative. The J gene is TRBJ1-6, the V gene TRBV6-6; TRBD1 matches at 8 bases. The specimen was PBMCs. DNA of the CDR3: TGTGCCAGCAGTCTGGACAGGGATAATTCACCCCTCCACTTT. Encoded protein: CASSLDRDNSPLHF.